This T cell receptor (beta chain) came from a study of CD8+CD57+ T cells in acquired aplastic anemia. Overall study findings and caveats: With respect to CD8+ Simpson's diversity, patients and controls did not differ significantly. Patients shared about 30 CD8+ CDR3 sequences with controls.

TCR beta VDJ and CDR3 profiles were obtained from a genomic DNA template. Via MiXCR, TCRdb re-called the reads, giving one row per CDR3 protein. The top ten hold roughly 1.2% of the sample, which has approximately 300,000 distinct CDR3 sequences, approximately 60% seen once. CD8+CD57+ cell expansion, shown by flow cytometry, had occurred in the patients selected for sequencing. As a group, the patients uniformly had severe acquired aplastic anemia. Receipt of therapy had not occurred in any patient by the time of blood sampling. A remark on this clonotype: The antigen is unknown.

The CDR3 is 16 amino acids. Per the germline V gene, CDR1 is SGHRS and CDR2 is YFSETQ. The V gene lost 3 bases and the J gene lost 4 bases, with 19 bases spanning the gap. The receptor's source is a human donor with aplastic anemia. Sample: sorted CD4+, CD8+, or CD8+CD57+ T cells (not recorded which) from PBMCs. The chain recombines TRBV5-1 with TRBJ2-5, with D perhaps matching TRBD2 (5 bases). This CDR3 is CASSSLSRASIETQYF. CDR3 nucleotides: TGCGCCAGCAGCTCCCTCTCGCGGGCCAGCATAGAGACCCAGTACTTC.